This paragraph covers one T cell receptor beta chain sequence. Germline-derived CDR1 and CDR2 are SEHNR and FQNEAQ (reference sequence). J gave up 6 bases and V 4 bases, and 5 bases lay outside the gene matches. The CDR3 runs 13 residues. The data were taken from a study of T-cell reconstitution after alpha-beta-depleted transplantation in children. Unique molecular identifiers were incorporated into the prepared TCRbeta library. TCRdb re-analysed the PCR reads in MiXCR, keeping a single row per CDR3 protein. This sample has almost 500,000 distinct CDR3 sequences, with about 12% found just once. Sequenced here: PBMCs from the stem cell graft donor, sampled from the stem cell graft. This TCR derives from a human donor who donated a stem cell graft to a child with combined immunodeficiency. The chain recombines TRBV7-9 with TRBJ1-1; TRBD1 aligns across 7 bases. This CDR3 is CASSSRGTAEAFF. DNA of the CDR3: TGTGCCAGCAGCTCACGGGGGACAGCTGAAGCTTTCTTT.